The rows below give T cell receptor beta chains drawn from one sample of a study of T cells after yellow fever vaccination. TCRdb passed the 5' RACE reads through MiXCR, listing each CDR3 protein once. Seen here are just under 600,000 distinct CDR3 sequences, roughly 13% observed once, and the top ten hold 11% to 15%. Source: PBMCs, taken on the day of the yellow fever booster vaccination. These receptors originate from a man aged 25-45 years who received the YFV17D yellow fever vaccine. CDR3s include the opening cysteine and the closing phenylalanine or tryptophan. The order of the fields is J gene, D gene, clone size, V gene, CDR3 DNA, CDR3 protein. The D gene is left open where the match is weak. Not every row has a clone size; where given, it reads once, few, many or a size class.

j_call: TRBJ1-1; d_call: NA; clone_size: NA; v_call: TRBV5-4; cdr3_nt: TGTGCCAGCCATACGGGGGTTTTGAACACTGAAGCTTTCTTT; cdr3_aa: CASHTGVLNTEAFF
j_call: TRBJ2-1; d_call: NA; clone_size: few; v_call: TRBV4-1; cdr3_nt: TGCGCCAGCAGCCAAGGGGCTGGGGAGGCCTACAATGAGCAGTTCTTC; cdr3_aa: CASSQGAGEAYNEQFF
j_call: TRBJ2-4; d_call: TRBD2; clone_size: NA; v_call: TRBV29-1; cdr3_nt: TGCAGCGTTGAAGACCCACTAGCGGGAGGGCCGGGAAACATTCAGTACTTC; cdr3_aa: CSVEDPLAGGPGNIQYF
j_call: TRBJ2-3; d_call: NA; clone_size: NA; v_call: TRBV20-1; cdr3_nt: TGCAGTGCTAGAGGCTGGGGGGACAGCTCACAGGGTACGCAGTATTTT; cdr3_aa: CSARGWGDSSQGTQYF
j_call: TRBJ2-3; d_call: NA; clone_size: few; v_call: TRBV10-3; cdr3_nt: TGTGCCATCAGGCCGGGTGCGGCAGATACGCAGTATTTT; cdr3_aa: CAIRPGAADTQYF
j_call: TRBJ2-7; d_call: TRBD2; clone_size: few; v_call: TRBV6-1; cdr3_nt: TGTGCCAGCAGCGAGACTAGCGGACCGTACGAGCAGTACTTC; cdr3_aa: CASSETSGPYEQYF
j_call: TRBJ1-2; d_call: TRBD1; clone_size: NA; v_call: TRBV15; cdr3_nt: TGTGCCACCAGCATGGGACAGGGGGCTGGCTATGGCTACACCTTC; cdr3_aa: CATSMGQGAGYGYTF
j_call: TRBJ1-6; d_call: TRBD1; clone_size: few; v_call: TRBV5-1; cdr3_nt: TGCGCCAGCAGCCGGGGACAGGGAGATCCTAACTCACCCCTCCACTTT; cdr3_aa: CASSRGQGDPNSPLHF
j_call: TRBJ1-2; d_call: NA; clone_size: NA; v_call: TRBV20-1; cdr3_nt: TGCAGTGCTAGAGATGCGCTGGGAGCTAACTATGGCTACACCTTC; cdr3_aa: CSARDALGANYGYTF
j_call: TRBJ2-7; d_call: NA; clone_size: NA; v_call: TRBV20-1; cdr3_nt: TGCAGTGCTGGGGCGGTAGGCCAGTCCTACGAGCAGTACTTC; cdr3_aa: CSAGAVGQSYEQYF
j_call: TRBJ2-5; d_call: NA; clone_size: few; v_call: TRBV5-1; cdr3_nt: TGCGCCAGCAGCTTGACCGGACAGCAAGAGACCCAGTACTTC; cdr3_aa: CASSLTGQQETQYF
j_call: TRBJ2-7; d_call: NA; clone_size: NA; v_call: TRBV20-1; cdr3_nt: TGCAGTGCTAGGGAACAGACCTACGAGCAGTACTTC; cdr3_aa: CSAREQTYEQYF
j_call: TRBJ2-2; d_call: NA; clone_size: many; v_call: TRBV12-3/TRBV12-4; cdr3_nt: TGTGCCAGCACTCCCGGTTCCAGGGGCATCGGGGAGCTGTTTTTT; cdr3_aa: CASTPGSRGIGELFF
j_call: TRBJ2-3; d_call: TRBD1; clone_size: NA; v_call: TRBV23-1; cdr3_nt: TGCGCCAGCAGTCCCTGGACAGGGGGAAGCACAGATACGCAGTATTTT; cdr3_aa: CASSPWTGGSTDTQYF
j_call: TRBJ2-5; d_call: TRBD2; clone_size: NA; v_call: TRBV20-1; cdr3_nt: TGCAGTGCCCCCCCAGCGGGAGGGGTGAAGACCCAGTACTTC; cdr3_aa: CSAPPAGGVKTQYF
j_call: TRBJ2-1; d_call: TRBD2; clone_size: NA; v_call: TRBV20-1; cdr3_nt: TGCAGTGCTAAACTAGCGGGAGTCCTCAATGAGCAGTTCTTC; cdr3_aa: CSAKLAGVLNEQFF
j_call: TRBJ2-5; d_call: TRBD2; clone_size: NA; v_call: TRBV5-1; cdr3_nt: TGCGCCAGCAGCCAAGGACTAGCGGAGCAAGAGACCCAGTACTTC; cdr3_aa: CASSQGLAEQETQYF
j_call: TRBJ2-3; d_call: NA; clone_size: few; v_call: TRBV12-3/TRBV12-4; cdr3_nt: TGTGCCAGCAGGGTAGCGAGAAACACAGATACGCAGTATTTT; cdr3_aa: CASRVARNTDTQYF
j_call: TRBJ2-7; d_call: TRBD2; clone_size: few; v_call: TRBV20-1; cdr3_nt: TGCAGTGCTAGGCGGGAGGAGAACTACGAGCAGTACTTC; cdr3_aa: CSARREENYEQYF
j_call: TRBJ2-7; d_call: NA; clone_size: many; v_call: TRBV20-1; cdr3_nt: TGCAGTGCTAGGCGGGCATACGAGCAGTACTTC; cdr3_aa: CSARRAYEQYF
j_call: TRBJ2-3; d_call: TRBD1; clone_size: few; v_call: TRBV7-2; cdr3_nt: TGTGCCAGCAGCTTACGGACAGGGACGGTAAATTTT; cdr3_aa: CASSLRTGTVNF
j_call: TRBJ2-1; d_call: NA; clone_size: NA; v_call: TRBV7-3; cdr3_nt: TGTGCCAGCAGTTTACAGGGAGGGCTACCCTCATACAATGAGCAGTTCTTC; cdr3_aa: CASSLQGGLPSYNEQFF
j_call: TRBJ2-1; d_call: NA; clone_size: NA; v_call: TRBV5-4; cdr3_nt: TGTGCCAGCAGCCTTGGGGTCCCGAATGAGCAGTTCTTC; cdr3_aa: CASSLGVPNEQFF
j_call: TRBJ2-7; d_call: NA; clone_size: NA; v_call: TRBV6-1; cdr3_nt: TGTGCCAGCAGAGAAGCGGGCCCTCCCTCCTACGAGCAGTACTTC; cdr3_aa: CASREAGPPSYEQYF
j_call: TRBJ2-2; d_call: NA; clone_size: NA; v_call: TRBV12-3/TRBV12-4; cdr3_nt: TGTGCCAGCAGCCCTCAGGGAGGGGAGCTGTTTTTT; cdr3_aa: CASSPQGGELFF
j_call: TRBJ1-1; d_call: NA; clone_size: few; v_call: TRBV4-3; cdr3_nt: TGCGCCAGCAGCCAAGATGGGGGGGGGCTCAAGTCGGAAGCTTTCTTT; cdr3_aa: CASSQDGGGLKSEAFF
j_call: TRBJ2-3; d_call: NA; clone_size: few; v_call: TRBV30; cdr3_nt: TGTGCCTGGAGTGCAAACAGGGCAGATACGCAGTATTTT; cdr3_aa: CAWSANRADTQYF
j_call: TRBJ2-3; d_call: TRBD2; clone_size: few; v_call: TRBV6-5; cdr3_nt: TGTGCCAGCAGTTACTCGATAGGGACTAGCGGAGACACAGATACGCAGTATTTT; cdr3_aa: CASSYSIGTSGDTDTQYF
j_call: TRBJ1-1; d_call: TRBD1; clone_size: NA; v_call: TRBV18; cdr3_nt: TGTGCCAGCTCACCGGTGGGACAGGGTGACGCTGAAGCTTTCTTT; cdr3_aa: CASSPVGQGDAEAFF
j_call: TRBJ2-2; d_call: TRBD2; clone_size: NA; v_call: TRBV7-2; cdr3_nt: TGTGCCAGCAGCCCGAGTAGCCTAGCGGGCGGAGCCGGGGAGCTGTTTTTT; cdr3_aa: CASSPSSLAGGAGELFF
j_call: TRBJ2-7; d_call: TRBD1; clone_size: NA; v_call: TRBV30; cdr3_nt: TGTGCCTCCGACAGGGATTCCTACGAGCAGTACTTC; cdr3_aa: CASDRDSYEQYF
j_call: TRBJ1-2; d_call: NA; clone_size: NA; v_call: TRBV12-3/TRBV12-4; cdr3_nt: TGTGCCAGTCGGAGCGGGGGTCGCTACACCTTC; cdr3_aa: CASRSGGRYTF
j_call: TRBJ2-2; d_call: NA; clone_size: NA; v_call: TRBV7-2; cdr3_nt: TGTGCCAGCAGCGGGGTGGGGGAGCTGTTTTTT; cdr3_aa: CASSGVGELFF
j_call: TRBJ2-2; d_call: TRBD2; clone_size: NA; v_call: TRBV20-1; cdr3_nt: TGCAGTGCTCGACTAGCGGGTACCGGGGAGCTGTTTTTT; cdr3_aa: CSARLAGTGELFF